Presented here are 24 T cell receptor beta chains from one specimen sequenced in a study of T cells in localized non-small cell lung cancer. Libraries were prepared by immunoSEQ multiplex PCR; TCRdb keeps only in-frame clonotypes and omits some of them. This table has about 70,000 clones, approximately 84% appearing once. Here the sequenced sample was peripheral blood, taken before any cancer treatment. The receptors stem from a female donor of 60 years or more with stage I lung adenocarcinoma.

This chain links TRBV4-3 with TRBJ2-1; TRBD2 might be the D (6 bases). The CDR3 totals 16 residues. The V gene lost 4 bases and the J gene lost 0 bases, with 13 bases spanning the gap. Germline CDR1 LGHNA, CDR2 YSLEER. The CDR3 region has the DNA TGCGCCAGCAGCCGAGGAGCGGGTTCCTCCTACAATGAGCAGTTCTTC. Translation: CASSRGAGSSYNEQFF.

DNA of the CDR3: TGTGCCAGCAGTTACCAGGGGCGATATTCACCCCTCCACTTT. Its protein product is CASSYQGRYSPLHF. This chain joins TRBV6-5 and TRBJ1-6; a possible D gene is TRBD1 (6 bases). Trimming took 2 bases from V and 8 from J, leaving 10 bases between them. Germline values: CDR1 MNHEY, CDR2 SVGAGI. CDR3 length equals 14 residues.

In its sample, this clone was seen a few times. CDR3 sequence (DNA): TGTGCCAGCAGCCCTCCGTCGTGGGGGGCGAACTATGGCTACACCTTC. Encoded protein: CASSPPSWGANYGYTF. V and J are TRBV7-9 and TRBJ1-2, with a possible D match to TRBD1 (6 bases). The CDR3 covers 16 residues. Trimming removed 5 bases at V and 2 bases at J, with 18 bases between. Germline V lookup: CDR1 SEHNR, CDR2 FQNEAQ (reference sequence).

V usage is TRBV11-3 and J usage is TRBJ2-3; the match to TRBD1 covers 7 bases. This CDR3 is built from 15 residues. Germline V gene data show CDR1 as SGHNT and CDR2 as YENEEA. The J segment lost 2 bases and the V segment lost 4 bases, leaving 6 bases of the junction unmatched. This CDR3 is CASSSTGIHTDTQYF. The DNA for the CDR3 is TGTGCCAGCAGCTCGACAGGGATACACACAGATACGCAGTATTTT.

The genes are TRBV9 and TRBJ1-1, with a tentative D call TRBD1 (5 bases). The CDR3 is 15 amino acids. The ends were cut back, 0 bases at V and 4 bases at J, with 13 bases in the middle. Germline assignment: CDR1 SGDLS and CDR2 YYNGEE. CDR3 DNA: TGTGCCAGCAGCGTAGCCTCGGGACGGAGCACTGAAGCTTTCTTT. It specifies CASSVASGRSTEAFF.

This chain connects TRBV5-1 to TRBJ2-5, with TRBD2 matching 7 bases. After removal of 0 bases from V and 5 bases from J, the junction contained 4 bases not matched to a gene. The CDR3 has 14 residues. CDR1 and CDR2 from the germline V gene are SGHRS and YFSETQ. The CDR3 protein is CASSLESGKETQYF. DNA for the CDR3: TGCGCCAGCAGCTTGGAGAGCGGGAAGGAGACCCAGTACTTC.

The V gene is TRBV7-9, the J gene TRBJ1-1; TRBD1 agrees at 8 bases. CDR3 length: 15 amino acids. J gave up 3 bases and V 5 bases, and 8 bases lay outside the gene matches. Germline V gives CDR1 SEHNR, CDR2 FQNEAQ (reference sequence). The CDR3 sequence is CASSLSQGADTEAFF. CDR3 DNA: TGTGCCAGCAGCCTAAGTCAGGGGGCCGACACTGAAGCTTTCTTT.

The chain uses TRBV4-1 and TRBJ1-5; TRBD1 might be the D (6 bases). From germline, CDR1 is MGHRA and CDR2 YSYEKL. The CDR3 extends over 17 amino acids. Trimming stripped 0 bases from V and 6 bases from J, with 18 bases between. Here the CDR3 DNA reads TGCGCCAGCAGCCAAGATCTAAGCAGGGGTCGTACTCAGCCCCAGCATTTT. Amino acids: CASSQDLSRGRTQPQHF.

The V call is TRBV5-8, the J call TRBJ1-3; 10 nucleotides line up with TRBD1. CDR3 length equals 17 residues. Trimming took 4 bases from V and 0 from J; bases not matched to a gene: 7. Germline-derived CDR1 and CDR2 are SGHTS and YDEGEE. In nucleotides, the CDR3 is TGTGCCAGCAGCCTCTGGACAGGGGGAAACTCTGGAAACACCATATATTTT. Protein: CASSLWTGGNSGNTIYF.

The rearrangement links TRBV5-1 to TRBJ1-1; D is unresolved. V lost 1 base, J lost 2 bases, and 9 bases lay in between. Germline V CDR1 and CDR2: SGHRS, YFSETQ. This CDR3 is built from 14 residues. CDR3: CASSLTGGNTEAFF. The CDR3, as DNA: TGCGCCAGCAGCTTGACTGGTGGTAACACTGAAGCTTTCTTT.

This sequence joins TRBV27 and TRBJ2-5; 10 bases are a match to TRBD1. This CDR3 region has 15 residues. In germline, CDR1 is MNHEY, CDR2 SMNVEV (reference sequence). Germline trimming cut 5 bases from V and 7 bases from J; bases unmatched to any gene: 10. The CDR3 reads CASSHLGTGVGTQYF. CDR3 DNA sequence: TGTGCCAGCAGTCACTTGGGGACAGGGGTTGGGACCCAGTACTTC.

The J gene is TRBJ2-7, the V gene TRBV5-3, with no clear D. TRBV5-3 is classed as an ORF, of uncertain function. CDR3 length equals 14 residues. The ends were cut back, 7 bases at V and 0 bases at J, with 14 bases in the middle. The CDR3 DNA reads TGTGCCAGATGCGCTAGGGAAAGCTCCTACGAGCAGTACTTC. Translation: CARCARESSYEQYF.

This chain connects TRBV7-3 to TRBJ1-1; D uncertain. Germline V gives CDR1 SGHTA, CDR2 FQGTGA. This CDR3 is 13 amino acids long. V was trimmed by 2 bases and J by 4 bases, leaving 8 bases between them. As DNA, the CDR3 is TGTGCCAGCAGCTTATCCCAGGCCACTGAAGCTTTCTTT. Encoded protein: CASSLSQATEAFF.

This rearrangement joins TRBV7-9 to TRBJ2-7; 10 nucleotides agree with TRBD1. The CDR3 runs 14 residues. Germline V gene data show CDR1 as SEHNR and CDR2 as FQNEAQ (reference sequence). The V and J ends lost 4 bases and 5 bases, in that order; junction bases with no gene match: 5. The DNA for the CDR3 is TGTGCCAGCAGCTCGGGACAGGGGATCCACGAGCAGTACTTC. Protein sequence: CASSSGQGIHEQYF.

This chain links TRBV5-6 with TRBJ2-7, with 7 bases matching TRBD1. Per germline, CDR1 SGHDT and CDR2 YYEEEE. The V segment lost 4 bases and the J segment 7 bases; nucleotides outside the gene matches: 8. The CDR3 extends over 13 amino acids. This CDR3 reads CASSGTGVGEQYF. The CDR3 region has the DNA TGTGCCAGCAGCGGTACAGGGGTGGGGGAGCAGTACTTC.

The rearrangement joins TRBV6-1 to TRBJ1-3, with D unclear. Between the trimmed V and J ends, which lost 4 bases and 0 bases, there was a span of 7 bases. This CDR3 has 14 residues. Germline V gives CDR1 MNHNS, CDR2 SASEGT. This CDR3 reads CASSVSLSGNTIYF. The DNA of the CDR3 is TGTGCCAGCAGTGTCTCCCTCTCTGGAAACACCATATATTTT.

V usage is TRBV5-6 and J usage is TRBJ1-1; maybe TRBD1 (5 bases). With 2 bases removed from V and 1 base from J, the gap between germline ends came to 12 bases. The CDR3 has 15 amino acids. The germline CDR1 and CDR2 sequences are SGHDT and YYEEEE. The CDR3 bases are TGTGCCAGCAGCTTTTTATCGGGGCCGAACACTGAAGCTTTCTTT. It yields the protein CASSFLSGPNTEAFF.

The sample holds one count of this clone. The chain recombines TRBV5-1 with TRBJ1-6, with 8 bases identical to TRBD1. V gave up 5 bases and J gave up 8 bases; unmatched junction bases: 6. The CDR3 has 14 residues. Looked up from germline, CDR1 is SGHRS and CDR2 is YFSETQ. CDR3 protein: CASSPDRGDSPLHF. The CDR3 DNA reads as TGCGCCAGCAGTCCAGACAGGGGAGATTCACCCCTCCACTTT. Full variable domain (remainder filled in from reference TRBV5-1 and TRBJ1-6): KAGVTQTPRYLIKTRGQQVTLSCSPISGHRSVSWYQQTPGQGLQFLFEYFSETQRNKGNFPGRFSGRQFSNSRSEMNVSTLELGDSALYLCASSPDRGDSPLHFGNGTRLTVT.

This rearrangement joins TRBV4-2 to TRBJ2-5; TRBD2 matches 9 bases. The V gene end was trimmed by 4 bases and the J gene end by 5 bases; junction bases not matched to a gene: 14. The CDR3 has 17 amino acids. The V gene's germline CDR1 is LGHNA and CDR2 YNFKEQ. The DNA for the CDR3 is TGTGCCAGCAGCCCTACGTCCGGGCGGGGGGGCCCGGAGACCCAGTACTTC. Translation gives CASSPTSGRGGPETQYF.

V usage is TRBV5-6 and J usage is TRBJ1-1; D perhaps matches TRBD1 (5 bases). Germline CDR1 reads SGHDT; CDR2 reads YYEEEE. V lost 2 bases and J 2 bases, leaving 13 bases between the germline ends. This CDR3 contains 15 residues. The CDR3 region has the DNA TGTGCCAGCAGCTTCGCTTGGGGGGGTAACACTGAAGCTTTCTTT. This translates into CASSFAWGGNTEAFF.

A remark on this clone: At one end the junction does not follow the germline gene, possibly because of a read error. The chain employs TRBV7-7 and TRBJ1-4; 10 bases map to TRBD1. The CDR3 length is 14 residues. Germline V gene sequence: CDR1 SSHAT, CDR2 FNYEAQ (reference sequence). CDR3 sequence (DNA): TGTGCTAGCAGGTCCGGGACAGGGGTCGAAAAACTGTTTTTT. Encoded protein: CASRSGTGVEKLFF.

The rearrangement joins TRBV29-1 to TRBJ1-1, with D perhaps TRBD1 (5 bases). V was trimmed by 6 bases and J by 1 base, leaving 12 bases between them. Germline CDR1 reads SQVTM; CDR2 reads ANQGSEA. The CDR3 runs to 13 residues. The chain's CDR3 is CSVGDQENTEAFF. The CDR3 DNA is TGCAGCGTGGGGGACCAGGAGAACACTGAAGCTTTCTTT. The full variable domain, completed using reference TRBV29-1 and TRBJ1-1, is SAVISQKPSRDICQRGTSLTIQCQVDSQVTMMFWYRQQPGQSLTLIATANQGSEATYESGFVIDKFPISRPNLTFSTLTVSNMSPEDSSIYLCSVGDQENTEAFFGQGTRLTVV.

V is TRBV29-1 and J is TRBJ2-3; possibly TRBD1 or TRBD2 for D (5 bases each). Trimming cost V 6 bases and J 4 bases, with 20 bases left between them. Germline V CDR1 and CDR2: SQVTM, ANQGSEA. This CDR3 has 15 amino acids. Here the CDR3 reads CSVEPGTEVPDTQYF. CDR3 DNA: TGCAGCGTCGAACCGGGGACGGAGGTCCCAGATACGCAGTATTTT.

The V call is TRBV7-2, the J call TRBJ2-5; the match to TRBD2 covers 8 bases. J lost 1 base, V lost 0 bases, and 7 bases had no gene match. CDR3 length: 17 amino acids. Germline V gene lookup returns CDR1 SGHTA and CDR2 FQGNSA. In nucleotides, the CDR3 is TGTGCCAGCAGCTTAGCCGGGGCGGGGGGACCCCAAGAGACCCAGTACTTC. Protein: CASSLAGAGGPQETQYF.